One sample yielded the 12 T cell receptor beta chains listed below, sequenced in a study of OX40 agonist ivuxolimab in advanced cancers. The assay was immunoSEQ multiplex PCR, and TCRdb's table has in-frame clones only and misses some. The sample lists about 79,000 clones, about 89% occurring once. Sequences were derived from CD4+ or CD8+ T cells sorted from blood, sampled in a trial of the OX40 agonist ivuxolimab. The receptors were sampled from an adult with an advanced solid tumor such as melanoma, head and neck, liver or kidney cancer.

The chain is built from TRBV5-1 and TRBJ2-4; D is ambiguous. The CDR3 is 13 amino acids. The germline V gene has CDR1 SGHRS and CDR2 YFSETQ. Trimming removed 4 bases at V and 8 bases at J, with 13 bases between. CDR3 bases: TGCGCCAGCAGCCCCCGTGGCGCGGACATTCAGTACTTC. This codes for CASSPRGADIQYF.

The V gene is TRBV13, the J gene TRBJ2-3, with 10 bases matching TRBD1. Germline values: CDR1 PRHDT, CDR2 FYEKMQ (reference sequence). This CDR3 has 16 amino acids. The J segment lost 5 bases and the V segment lost 3 bases, leaving 8 bases of the junction unmatched. CDR3: CASSFPGQGTEDTQYF. DNA of the CDR3: TGTGCCAGCAGCTTCCCGGGACAGGGGACAGAAGATACGCAGTATTTT.

The V gene is TRBV28, the J gene TRBJ2-3; TRBD2 aligns across 11 bases. This CDR3 contains 18 residues. V lost 4 bases to trimming and J lost 2 bases; unmatched junction nucleotides: 11. CDR1 MDHEN and CDR2 SYDVKM come from the germline V gene. CDR3 protein: CASSSPRTSGRHTDTQYF. CDR3 in DNA: TGTGCCAGCAGTTCACCGCGGACTAGCGGGCGCCACACAGATACGCAGTATTTT.

The rearrangement uses TRBV5-4 and TRBJ1-1; 9 bases agree with TRBD1. CDR3 size: 15 residues. V trimming: 3 bases; J trimming: 6 bases; junction bases outside the gene matches: 9. Germline assignment: CDR1 SGHNT and CDR2 YYREEE (reference sequence). The CDR3 nucleotides are TGTGCCAGCAGCTCCCGGGACAGGGTTATCGCTGAAGCTTTCTTT. This sequence encodes CASSSRDRVIAEAFF.

This clone is judged medium-sized. This sequence joins TRBV9 and TRBJ1-5; 8 nucleotides agree with TRBD1. CDR1 is SGDLS and CDR2 is YYNGEE in the germline V gene. V shed 3 bases and J 5 bases; nucleotides not matched to a gene: 10. This CDR3 spans 16 amino acids. The CDR3 reads CASSAGGQGADQPQHF. CDR3 nucleotides: TGTGCCAGCAGCGCAGGCGGGCAGGGGGCGGATCAGCCCCAGCATTTT.

This chain joins TRBV19 and TRBJ2-7; a possible D gene is TRBD2 (6 bases). The CDR3 covers 14 residues. Trimming removed 0 bases from V and 5 bases from J, with 11 bases in between. The germline V gene encodes CDR1 LNHDA and CDR2 SQIVND (reference sequence). Written as DNA, the CDR3 is TGTGCCAGTAGTATAGATGGAGGGTCAGACGAGCAGTACTTC. Amino acid sequence: CASSIDGGSDEQYF.

V gene TRBV18 combines with J gene TRBJ2-3; possible D gene TRBD2, 6 bases. V was pared by 3 bases and J by 2 bases, with 15 bases between. The CDR3 has 16 residues. CDR1 and CDR2 from the germline V gene are KGHSH and LQKENI. The CDR3 DNA sequence: TGTGCCAGCTCACCGTCGCGGAGCGGGCTCACAGATACGCAGTATTTT. It encodes CASSPSRSGLTDTQYF.

V usage is TRBV4-1 and J usage is TRBJ2-7; D perhaps matches TRBD2 (5 bases). The CDR3 consists of 14 residues. Germline-derived CDR1 and CDR2 are MGHRA and YSYEKL. Trimming stripped 1 base from V and 0 bases from J, with 7 bases between. The CDR3 DNA is TGCGCCAGCAGCCAAGGGGAGCTCTCCTACGAGCAGTACTTC. Translating it yields CASSQGELSYEQYF.

This chain connects TRBV6-5 to TRBJ1-2, with D possibly matching TRBD1 (5 bases). CDR3 length: 13 amino acids. CDR1 MNHEY and CDR2 SVGAGI come from the germline V gene. V shed 0 bases and J shed 4 bases, with 6 bases lying between them. CDR3 amino acids: CASSYSGLYGYTF. CDR3 coding DNA: TGTGCCAGCAGTTACTCGGGGCTCTATGGCTACACCTTC.

This chain uses TRBV5-4 with TRBJ2-1, with a tentative D call TRBD1 (5 bases). The CDR3 consists of 14 residues. The germline V and J ends were trimmed by 0 bases and 5 bases, with 9 bases remaining between them. Per the germline V gene, CDR1 is SGHNT and CDR2 is YYREEE (reference sequence). The CDR3 reads CASSLDRGNNEQFF. The CDR3 coding sequence is TGTGCCAGCAGCTTGGATAGGGGAAACAATGAGCAGTTCTTC.

The rearrangement uses TRBV2 and TRBJ2-1; no firm D call. This CDR3 spans 13 amino acids. V lost 5 bases, J lost 5 bases, and 10 bases lay in between. The germline gives CDR1 SNHLY, CDR2 FYNNEI. CDR3: CASSLIRNNEQFF. CDR3 DNA: TGTGCCAGCAGTCTGATCCGTAACAATGAGCAGTTCTTC. Full variable domain (rest looked up from reference TRBV2 and TRBJ2-1): EPEVTQTPSHQVTQMGQEVILRCVPISNHLYFYWYRQILGQKVEFLVSFYNNEISEKSEIFDDQFSVERPDGSNFTLKIRSTKLEDSAMYFCASSLIRNNEQFFGPGTRLTVL.

This chain connects TRBV2 to TRBJ2-7, with 10 bases that match TRBD1. CDR3 length: 15 residues. V lost 2 bases, J lost 4 bases, and 5 bases stayed unmatched. The germline gives CDR1 SNHLY, CDR2 FYNNEI. The CDR3 loop is CASSEYGTGAYEQYF. The DNA of the CDR3 is TGTGCCAGCAGTGAATATGGGACAGGGGCGTACGAGCAGTACTTC.